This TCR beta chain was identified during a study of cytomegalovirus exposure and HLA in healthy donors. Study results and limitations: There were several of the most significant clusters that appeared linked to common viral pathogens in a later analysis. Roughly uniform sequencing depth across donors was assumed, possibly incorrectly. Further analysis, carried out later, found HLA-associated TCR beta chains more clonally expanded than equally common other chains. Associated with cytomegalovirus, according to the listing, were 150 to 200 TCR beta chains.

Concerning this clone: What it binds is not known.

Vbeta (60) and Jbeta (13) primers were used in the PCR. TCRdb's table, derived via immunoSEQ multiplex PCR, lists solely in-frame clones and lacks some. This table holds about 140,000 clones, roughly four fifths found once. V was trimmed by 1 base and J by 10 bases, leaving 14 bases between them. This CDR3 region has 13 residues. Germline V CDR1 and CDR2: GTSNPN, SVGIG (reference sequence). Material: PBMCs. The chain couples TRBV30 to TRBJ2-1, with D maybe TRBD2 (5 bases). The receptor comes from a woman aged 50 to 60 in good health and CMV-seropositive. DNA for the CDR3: TGTGCCTGGAGTGGACCTCGGAGAGGGGAGCAGTTCTTC. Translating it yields CAWSGPRRGEQFF.